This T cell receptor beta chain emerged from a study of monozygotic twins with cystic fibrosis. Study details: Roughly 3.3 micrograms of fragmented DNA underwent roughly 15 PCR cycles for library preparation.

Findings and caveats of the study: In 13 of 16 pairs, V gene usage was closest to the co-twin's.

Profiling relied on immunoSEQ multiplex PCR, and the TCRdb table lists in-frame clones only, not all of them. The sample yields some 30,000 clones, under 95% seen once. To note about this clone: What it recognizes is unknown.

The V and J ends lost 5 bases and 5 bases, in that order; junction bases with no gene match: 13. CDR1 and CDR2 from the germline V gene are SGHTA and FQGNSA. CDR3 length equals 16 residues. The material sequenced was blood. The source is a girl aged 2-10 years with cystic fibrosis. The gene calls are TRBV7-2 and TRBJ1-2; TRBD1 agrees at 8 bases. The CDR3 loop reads CASSRKTGQGGYGYTF. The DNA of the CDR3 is TGTGCCAGCAGCCGAAAGACTGGACAGGGTGGTTATGGCTACACCTTC. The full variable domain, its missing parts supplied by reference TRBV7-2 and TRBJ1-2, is GAGVSQSPSNKVTEKGKDVELRCDPISGHTALYWYRQSLGQGLEFLIYFQGNSAPDKSGLPSDRFSAERTGGSVSTLTIQRTQQEDSAVYLCASSRKTGQGGYGYTFGSGTRLTVV.